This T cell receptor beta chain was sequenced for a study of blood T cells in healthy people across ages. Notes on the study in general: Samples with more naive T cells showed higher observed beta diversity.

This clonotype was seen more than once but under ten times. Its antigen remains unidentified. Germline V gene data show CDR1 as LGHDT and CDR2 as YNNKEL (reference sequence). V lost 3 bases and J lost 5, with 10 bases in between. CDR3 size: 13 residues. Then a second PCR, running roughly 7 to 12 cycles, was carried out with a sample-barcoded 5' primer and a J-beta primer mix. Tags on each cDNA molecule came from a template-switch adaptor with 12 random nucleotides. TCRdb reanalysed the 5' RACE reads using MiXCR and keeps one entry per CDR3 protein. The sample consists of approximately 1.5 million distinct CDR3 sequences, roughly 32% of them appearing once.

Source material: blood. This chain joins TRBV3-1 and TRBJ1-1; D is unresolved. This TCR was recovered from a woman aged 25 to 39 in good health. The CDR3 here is CASSHLSSTEAFF. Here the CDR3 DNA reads TGTGCCAGCAGCCACCTTAGTAGTACTGAAGCTTTCTTT.